This T cell receptor (beta chain) was documented in a study of T-cell memory formation after mild COVID-19. About the study: TCR clusters showed largely donor specificity. Whole-study results and caveats: From day 15 to 85, contracting clones were balanced between CD4 and CD8, whereas later expanders leaned toward CD4+. CD4+ contracting clones lay mainly in CM and EM, CD8+ ones in EMRA.

Regarding this clonotype: Its cognate antigen is unknown.

Each CDR3 protein gets one entry after TCRdb re-called the 5' RACE reads with MiXCR. The sample lists fewer than 500,000 distinct CDR3 sequences, 25% occurring once. V shed 4 bases and J shed 6 bases, with 16 bases lying between them. There are 14 residues in the CDR3. Germline V gene sequence: CDR1 MNHEY, CDR2 SMNVEV (reference sequence). This sequence joins TRBV27 and TRBJ2-7, with D possibly being TRBD1 or TRBD2 (7 bases each). This clonotype was sampled from an adult woman who had mild COVID-19 (a few samples of this study predate the infection). Cell type and time point are not known. Sequenced: PBMCs or a T cell subset sorted from them (not recorded which). The CDR3 DNA is TGTGCCAGCAGTTCAGCGGGACAGCTTACCGAGCAGTACTTC. This codes for CASSSAGQLTEQYF.